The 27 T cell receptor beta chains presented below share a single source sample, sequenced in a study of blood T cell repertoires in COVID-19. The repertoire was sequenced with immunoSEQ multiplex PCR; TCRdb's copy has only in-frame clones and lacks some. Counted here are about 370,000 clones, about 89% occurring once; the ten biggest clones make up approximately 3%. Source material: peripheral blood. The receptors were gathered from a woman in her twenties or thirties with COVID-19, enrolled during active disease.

CDR3 amino acids: CASSQGLGLYGYTF. In nucleotides, the CDR3 is TGCGCCAGCAGCCAAGGTTTGGGCTTATATGGCTACACCTTC. The chain combines TRBV4-1 with TRBJ1-2; D is ambiguous. Germline V CDR1 and CDR2: MGHRA, YSYEKL. The CDR3 covers 14 residues. Deletions cut 1 base from V and 5 bases from J, with 11 bases between.

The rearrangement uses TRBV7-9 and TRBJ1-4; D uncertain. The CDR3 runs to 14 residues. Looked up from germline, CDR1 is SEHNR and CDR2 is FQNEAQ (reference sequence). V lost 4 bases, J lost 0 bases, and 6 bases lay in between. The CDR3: CASSSTTTNEKLFF. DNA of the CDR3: TGTGCCAGCAGCTCAACTACAACTAATGAAAAACTGTTTTTT. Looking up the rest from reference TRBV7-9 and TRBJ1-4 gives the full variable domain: DTGVSQNPRHKITKRGQNVTFRCDPISEHNRLYWYRQTLGQGPEFLTYFQNEAQLEKSRLLSDRFSAERPKGSFSTLEIQRTEQGDSAMYLCASSSTTTNEKLFFGSGTQLSVL.

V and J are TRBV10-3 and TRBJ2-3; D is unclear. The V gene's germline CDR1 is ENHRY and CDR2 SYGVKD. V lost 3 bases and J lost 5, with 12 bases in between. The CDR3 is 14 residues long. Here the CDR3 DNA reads TGTGCCATCAGTGACCTCAATACAAAAGATACGCAGTATTTT. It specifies CAISDLNTKDTQYF.

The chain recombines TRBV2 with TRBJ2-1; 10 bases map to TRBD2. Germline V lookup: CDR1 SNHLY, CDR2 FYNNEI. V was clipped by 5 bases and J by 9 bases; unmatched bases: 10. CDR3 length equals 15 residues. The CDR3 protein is CASSLPTSGKAEQFF. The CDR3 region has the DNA TGTGCCAGCAGTCTACCTACTAGCGGGAAGGCTGAGCAGTTCTTC.

The CDR3 bases are TGTGCCAGCAGCTTAGATAGCTCCTACAATGAGCAGTTCTTC. The encoded protein is CASSLDSSYNEQFF. This rearrangement joins TRBV7-9 to TRBJ2-1; D not certain. The CDR3 has 14 amino acids. Trimming cost V 1 base and J 0 bases, with 4 bases left between them. CDR1 and CDR2 (germline): SEHNR, FQNEAQ (reference sequence).

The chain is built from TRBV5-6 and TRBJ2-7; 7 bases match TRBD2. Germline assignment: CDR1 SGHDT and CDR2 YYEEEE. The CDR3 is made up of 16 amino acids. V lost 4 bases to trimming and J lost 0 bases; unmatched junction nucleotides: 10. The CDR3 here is CASSDIRTRSSYEQYF. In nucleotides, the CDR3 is TGTGCCAGCAGCGACATAAGGACTAGAAGCTCCTACGAGCAGTACTTC.

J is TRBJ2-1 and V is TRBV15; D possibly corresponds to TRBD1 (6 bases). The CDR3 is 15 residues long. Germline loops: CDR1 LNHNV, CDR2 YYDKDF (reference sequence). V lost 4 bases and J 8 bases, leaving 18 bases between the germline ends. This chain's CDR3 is CATSTDLRQAYEQFF. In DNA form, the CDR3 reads TGTGCCACCAGCACCGATCTGCGACAGGCCTATGAGCAGTTCTTC.

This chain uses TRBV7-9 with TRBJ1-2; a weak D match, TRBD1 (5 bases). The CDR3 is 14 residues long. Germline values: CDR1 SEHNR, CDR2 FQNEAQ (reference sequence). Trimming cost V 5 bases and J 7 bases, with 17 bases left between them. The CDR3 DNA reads TGTGCCAGCAGCCCAGGAGGGCAGGGTCCTGGCTACACCTTC. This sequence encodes CASSPGGQGPGYTF.

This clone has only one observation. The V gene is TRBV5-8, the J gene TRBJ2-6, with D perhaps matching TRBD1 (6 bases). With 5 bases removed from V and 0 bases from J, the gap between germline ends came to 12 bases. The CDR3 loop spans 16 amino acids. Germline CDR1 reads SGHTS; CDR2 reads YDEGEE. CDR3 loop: CASSGQTTSGANVLTF. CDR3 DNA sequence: TGTGCCAGCAGTGGACAGACCACCTCTGGGGCCAACGTCCTGACTTTC.

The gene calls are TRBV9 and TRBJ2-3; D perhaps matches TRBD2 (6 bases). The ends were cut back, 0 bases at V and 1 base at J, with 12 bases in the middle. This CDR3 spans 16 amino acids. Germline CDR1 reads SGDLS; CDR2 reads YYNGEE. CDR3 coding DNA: TGTGCCAGCAGCGTAGTGGGCGGGATGGGCACAGATACGCAGTATTTT. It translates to CASSVVGGMGTDTQYF. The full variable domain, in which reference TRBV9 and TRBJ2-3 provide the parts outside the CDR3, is DSGVTQTPKHLITATGQRVTLRCSPRSGDLSVYWYQQSLDQGLQFLIQYYNGEERAKGNILERFSAQQFPDLHSELNLSSLELGDSALYFCASSVVGGMGTDTQYFGPGTRLTVL.

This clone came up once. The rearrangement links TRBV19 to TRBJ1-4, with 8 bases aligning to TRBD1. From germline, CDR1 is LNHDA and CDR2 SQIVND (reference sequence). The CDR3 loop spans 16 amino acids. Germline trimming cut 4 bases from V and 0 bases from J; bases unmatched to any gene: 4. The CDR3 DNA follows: TGTGCCAGTAGTACAGGACAGGGAACAACTAATGAAAAACTGTTTTTT. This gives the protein CASSTGQGTTNEKLFF.

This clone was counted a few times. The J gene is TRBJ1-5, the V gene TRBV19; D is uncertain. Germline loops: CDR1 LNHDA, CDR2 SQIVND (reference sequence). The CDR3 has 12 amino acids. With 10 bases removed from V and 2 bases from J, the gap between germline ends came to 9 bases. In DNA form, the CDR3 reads TGTGCCACCCGGAGTGGCAATCAGCCCCAGCATTTT. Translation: CATRSGNQPQHF.

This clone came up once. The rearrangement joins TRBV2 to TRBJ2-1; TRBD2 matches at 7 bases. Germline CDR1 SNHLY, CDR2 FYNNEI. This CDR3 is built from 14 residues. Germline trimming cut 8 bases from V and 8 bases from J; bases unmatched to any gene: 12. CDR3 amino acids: CASPLGEAGHEQFF. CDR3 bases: TGTGCCAGCCCCTTAGGGGAAGCGGGACATGAGCAGTTCTTC.

As DNA, the CDR3 is TGTGCCAGCAGCTTAGCGGGAGCTGAAGCTTTCTTT. Protein sequence: CASSLAGAEAFF. The genes are TRBV11-2 and TRBJ1-1; D not resolved. Trimming pared 1 base from V and 6 bases from J, leaving 6 bases between. The germline CDR1 and CDR2 sequences are SGHAT and FQNNGV. CDR3 size: 12 residues.

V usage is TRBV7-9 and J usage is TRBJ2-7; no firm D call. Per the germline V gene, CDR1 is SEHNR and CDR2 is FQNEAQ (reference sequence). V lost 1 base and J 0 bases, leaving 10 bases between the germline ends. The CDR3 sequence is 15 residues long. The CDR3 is CASSLGAGSSYEQYV. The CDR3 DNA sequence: TGTGCCAGCAGCTTAGGGGCAGGCAGCTCCTACGAGCAGTACGTC.

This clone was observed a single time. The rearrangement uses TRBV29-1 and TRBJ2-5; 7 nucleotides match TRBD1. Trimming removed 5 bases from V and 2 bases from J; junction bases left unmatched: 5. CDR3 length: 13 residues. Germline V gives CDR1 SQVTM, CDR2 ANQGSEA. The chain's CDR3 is CSVSTGSQETQYF. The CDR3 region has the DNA TGCAGCGTTTCGACAGGGTCTCAAGAGACCCAGTACTTC.

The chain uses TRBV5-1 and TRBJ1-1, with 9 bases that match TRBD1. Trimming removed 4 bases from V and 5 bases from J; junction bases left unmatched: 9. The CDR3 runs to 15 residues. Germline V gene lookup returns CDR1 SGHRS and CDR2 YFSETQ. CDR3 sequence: CASSATDRGRTEAFF. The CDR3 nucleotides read TGCGCCAGCAGCGCAACGGACAGGGGAAGGACTGAAGCTTTCTTT.

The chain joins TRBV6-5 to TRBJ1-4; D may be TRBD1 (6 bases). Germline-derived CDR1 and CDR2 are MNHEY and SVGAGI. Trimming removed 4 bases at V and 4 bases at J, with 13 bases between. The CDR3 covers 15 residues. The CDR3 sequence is CASSSTGTGNEKLFF. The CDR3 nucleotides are TGTGCCAGCAGTTCTACAGGGACGGGTAATGAAAAACTGTTTTTT.

This CDR3 is CASSPSVRDNEQFF. The CDR3 nucleotides are TGTGCCAGCAGCCCTAGCGTTCGGGACAATGAGCAGTTCTTC. This rearrangement joins TRBV11-3 to TRBJ2-1; weak D call: TRBD2 (6 bases). The germline gives CDR1 SGHNT, CDR2 YENEEA. The CDR3 contains 14 residues. The V end lost 5 bases, the J end lost 5 bases, and 13 bases lay between the germline ends.

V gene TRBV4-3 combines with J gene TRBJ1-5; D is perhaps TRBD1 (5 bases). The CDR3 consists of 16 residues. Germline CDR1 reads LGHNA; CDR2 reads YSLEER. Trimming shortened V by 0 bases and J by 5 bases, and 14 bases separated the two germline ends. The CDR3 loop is CASSQEVGGGDQPQHF. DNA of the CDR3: TGCGCCAGCAGCCAAGAAGTGGGGGGGGGAGATCAGCCCCAGCATTTT.

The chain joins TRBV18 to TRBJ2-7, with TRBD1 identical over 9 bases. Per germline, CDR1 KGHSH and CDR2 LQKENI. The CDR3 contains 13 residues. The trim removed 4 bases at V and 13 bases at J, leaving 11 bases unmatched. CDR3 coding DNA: TGTGCCAGCTCACTCTCGGTCCGGGACAGGGACTACTTC. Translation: CASSLSVRDRDYF. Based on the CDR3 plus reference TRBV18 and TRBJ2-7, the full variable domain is NAGVMQNPRHLVRRRGQEARLRCSPMKGHSHVYWYRQLPEEGLKFMVYLQKENIIDESGMPKERFSAEFPKEGPSILRIQQVVRGDSAAYFCASSLSVRDRDYFGPGTRLTVT.

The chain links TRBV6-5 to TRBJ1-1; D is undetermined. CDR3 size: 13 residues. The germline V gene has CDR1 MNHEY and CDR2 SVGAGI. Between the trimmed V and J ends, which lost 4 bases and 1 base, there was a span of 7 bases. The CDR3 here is CASSLSRNTEAFF. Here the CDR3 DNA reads TGTGCCAGCAGTTTATCTAGGAACACTGAAGCTTTCTTT.

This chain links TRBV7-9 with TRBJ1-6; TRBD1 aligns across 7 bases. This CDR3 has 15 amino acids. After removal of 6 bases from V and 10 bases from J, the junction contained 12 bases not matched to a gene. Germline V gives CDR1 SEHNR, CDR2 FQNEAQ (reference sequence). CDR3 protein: CASRHPGQQDSPLHF. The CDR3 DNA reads TGTGCCAGCAGGCATCCGGGACAGCAGGACTCACCCCTCCACTTT.

The CDR3 bases are TGTGCCACCAGTGCGGGCTACAATGAGCAGTTCTTC. It yields the protein CATSAGYNEQFF. The genes are TRBV24-1 and TRBJ2-1; D uncertain. The germline gives CDR1 KGHDR, CDR2 SFDVKD. CDR3 length: 12 amino acids. Trimming pared 5 bases from V and 3 bases from J, leaving 4 bases between.

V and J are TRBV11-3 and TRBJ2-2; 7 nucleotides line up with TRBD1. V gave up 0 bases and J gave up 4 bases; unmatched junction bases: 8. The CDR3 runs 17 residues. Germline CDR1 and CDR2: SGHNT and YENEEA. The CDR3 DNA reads TGTGCCAGCAGCTTAGATTCGCGACAGGGTGCCACCGGGGAGCTGTTTTTT. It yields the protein CASSLDSRQGATGELFF. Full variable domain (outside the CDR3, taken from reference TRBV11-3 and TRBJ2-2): EAGVVQSPRYKIIEKKQPVAFWCNPISGHNTLYWYLQNLGQGPELLIRYENEEAVDDSQLPKDRFSAERLKGVDSTLKIQPAELGDSAVYLCASSLDSRQGATGELFFGEGSRLTVL.

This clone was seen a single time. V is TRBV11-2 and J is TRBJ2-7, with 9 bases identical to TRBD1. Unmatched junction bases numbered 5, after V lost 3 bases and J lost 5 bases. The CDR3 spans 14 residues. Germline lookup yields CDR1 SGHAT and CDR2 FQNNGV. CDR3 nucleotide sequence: TGTGCCAGCAGCTTGGACAGGGGAGTCCACGAGCAGTACTTC. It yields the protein CASSLDRGVHEQYF.

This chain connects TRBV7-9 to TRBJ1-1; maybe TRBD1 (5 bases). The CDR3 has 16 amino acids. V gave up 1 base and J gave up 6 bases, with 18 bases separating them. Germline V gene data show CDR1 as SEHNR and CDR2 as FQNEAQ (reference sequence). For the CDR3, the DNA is TGTGCCAGCAGCTTAGATCCCCGGGACGGAGGGCCTGAAGCTTTCTTT. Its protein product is CASSLDPRDGGPEAFF.